This entry features one TCR beta chain sequence. What it binds is unknown. The same CDR3 also results from other DNA sequences found in this sample. Only United States sites treated participants with HIV. The data were taken from a study of long-term antiretroviral therapy in people with HIV. General study points: Records did not include ART adherence, viral resistance or therapy changes. The clones with expansion before ART were dominant in the repertoire at all time points.

Researchers report immunoSEQ v3.0 was run at survey level. Sequencing used immunoSEQ multiplex PCR; TCRdb keeps in-frame clones, though not all of them. Of tens of thousands of clones in the sample, about 86% were seen once. The CDR3 spans 13 residues. Germline CDR1 KGHSH, CDR2 LQKENI. Trimming took 7 bases from V and 2 from J; bases not matched to a gene: 2. Source: unsorted PBMCs, taken 1.3 years after starting antiretroviral therapy. This chain links TRBV18 with TRBJ1-1; 9 positions agree with TRBD1. This clonotype originated in a man between 60 and 70 years old with HIV. The CDR3 bases are TGTGCCAGCTTCACAGGGGGCAACACTGAAGCTTTCTTT. Its protein product is CASFTGGNTEAFF.